Listed below are T cell receptor beta chains from one sample, sequenced in a study of long-term antiretroviral therapy in people with HIV. This table comes from immunoSEQ multiplex PCR, and its TCRdb copy is limited to in-frame clones, with some not included. The data contain 20,000 to 25,000 clones, over 70% of them singletons. This specimen was unsorted PBMCs, taken 1.2 years after starting antiretroviral therapy. Receptors were obtained from a middle-aged woman with HIV. Both conserved end residues are part of each CDR3. D genes are given only for firm matches. Some rows have no size entry. The others give once, few or many, or a class for an expanded clone.

d_call clone_size j_call v_call cdr3_aa cdr3_nt
NA NA TRBJ1-2 TRBV7-9 CASSSTLGWGYTF TGTGCCAGCAGCTCCACTCTAGGGTGGGGCTACACCTTC
NA NA TRBJ1-1 TRBV27 CASSLREGWNTEAFF TGTGCCAGCAGTTTACGAGAGGGTTGGAACACTGAAGCTTTCTTT
NA NA TRBJ2-7 TRBV4-3 CASSQASSAYEQYF TGCGCCAGCAGCCAAGCCTCGAGCGCCTACGAGCAGTACTTC
NA few TRBJ2-7 TRBV5-1 CASSNGYEQYF TGCGCCAGCAGCAACGGCTACGAGCAGTACTTC
TRBD2 NA TRBJ2-1 TRBV7-2 CATLRGGISYNEQFF TGTGCCACCCTTCGGGGGGGAATCTCCTACAATGAGCAGTTCTTC
NA once TRBJ1-1 TRBV6-5 CASSYSWAAPEAFF TGTGCCAGCAGTTACTCTTGGGCAGCCCCCGAAGCTTTCTTT
NA NA TRBJ2-3 TRBV10-3 CAISELVASTDTQYF TGTGCCATCAGTGAGTTGGTGGCTAGCACAGATACGCAGTATTTT
TRBD1 NA TRBJ2-2 TRBV5-4 CASSSGTGAHGGELFF TGTGCCAGCAGCTCAGGGACAGGGGCCCACGGCGGGGAGCTGTTTTTT
TRBD2 NA TRBJ2-1 TRBV2 CASSGLADVAFF TGTGCCAGCAGTGGACTAGCGGACGTGGCGTTCTTC
NA NA TRBJ1-5 TRBV4-1 CASSQGNQPQHF TGCGCCAGCAGCCAGGGAAATCAGCCCCAGCATTTT
NA NA TRBJ2-2 TRBV5-6 CASSFSSANTGELFF TGTGCCAGCAGCTTTTCCAGCGCGAACACCGGGGAGCTGTTTTTT
NA NA TRBJ1-5 TRBV7-2 CASSSGGPYSNQPQHF TGTGCCAGCAGTTCCGGGGGGCCTTATAGCAATCAGCCCCAGCATTTT
NA NA TRBJ1-4 TRBV7-8 CASTHNEEKLFF TGTGCCAGCACCCACAACGAGGAAAAACTGTTTTTT
TRBD1 NA TRBJ1-5 TRBV19 CATLKQGESQPQHF TGTGCCACCCTGAAGCAGGGGGAAAGTCAGCCCCAGCATTTT
NA NA TRBJ2-2 TRBV18 CASSSGLYTGELFF TGTGCCAGCTCATCGGGACTTTACACCGGGGAGCTGTTTTTT
NA NA TRBJ2-5 TRBV6-5 CASSYSTGGKGTQYF TGTGCCAGCAGTTACTCGACTGGGGGGAAGGGGACCCAGTACTTC
NA NA TRBJ2-7 TRBV7-2 CASSLGLAGSGTEQYF TGTGCCAGCAGCTTAGGCCTCGCAGGGTCGGGTACCGAGCAGTACTTC
NA NA TRBJ2-3 TRBV18 CASSPGNGVYTQYF TGTGCCAGCTCCCCCGGGAACGGAGTGTATACGCAGTATTTT
NA NA TRBJ2-7 TRBV5-1 CASSLAQGIYEQYF TGCGCCAGCAGCTTGGCGCAGGGGATCTACGAGCAGTACTTC
NA NA TRBJ1-5 TRBV6-1 CASSEGAGAGLGNQPQHF TGTGCCAGCAGTGAAGGGGCTGGGGCAGGTCTGGGCAATCAGCCCCAGCATTTT
NA NA TRBJ2-1 TRBV5-8 CATLRGSGAVWVNEQFF TGTGCCACCTTACGAGGTTCTGGGGCTGTGTGGGTGAATGAGCAGTTCTTC
NA once TRBJ1-3 TRBV12-5 CASGLDSYSGNTIYF TGTGCTAGTGGTCTGGACAGCTACTCTGGAAACACCATATATTTT
TRBD1 once TRBJ1-5 TRBV15 CATSSHGGQGYQPQHF TGTGCCACCAGCTCCCACGGGGGACAGGGGTATCAGCCCCAGCATTTT
NA NA TRBJ2-6 TRBV15 CATSREGHHSGANVLTF TGTGCCACCAGCAGAGAGGGACACCACTCTGGGGCCAACGTCCTGACTTTC
TRBD2 NA TRBJ2-5 TRBV2 CASRRGSGETQYF TGTGCCAGCAGGCGCGGGAGTGGTGAGACCCAGTACTTC
TRBD1 NA TRBJ2-3 TRBV6-6 CASSNKGTAGDTQYF TGTGCCAGCAGTAATAAAGGGACAGCTGGAGATACGCAGTATTTT
NA NA TRBJ2-1 TRBV5-1 CASSSIGEHHEQFF TGCGCCAGCAGTTCGATAGGAGAGCACCATGAGCAGTTCTTC
NA once TRBJ1-1 TRBV27 CASSSPPGVNTEAFF TGTGCCAGCAGTTCACCACCAGGGGTTAACACTGAAGCTTTCTTT
TRBD1 NA TRBJ1-1 TRBV5-1 CASKRQGVQNTEAFF TGCGCCAGCAAGAGACAGGGGGTGCAGAACACTGAAGCTTTCTTT
NA NA TRBJ2-2 TRBV5-5 CASSSHLRGDTGELFF TGTGCCAGCAGCTCCCATCTAAGGGGGGACACCGGGGAGCTGTTTTTT
NA NA TRBJ2-5 TRBV7-2 CASSLVQGTETQYF TGTGCCAGCAGCTTAGTGCAGGGAACAGAGACCCAGTACTTC
NA NA TRBJ1-5 TRBV28 CASSSWDLVDWSNQPQHF TGTGCCAGCAGTTCCTGGGACCTCGTCGACTGGAGCAATCAGCCCCAGCATTTT
NA NA TRBJ2-7 TRBV6-5 CASSLGYSYEQYF TGTGCCAGCAGCCTCGGGTACTCCTACGAGCAGTACTTC
TRBD1 NA TRBJ2-7 TRBV27 CASRGTGGTYEQYF TGTGCCAGCAGGGGGACAGGGGGCACGTACGAGCAGTACTTC
NA NA TRBJ1-1 TRBV7-3 CASSEGGGEAFF TGTGCCAGCTCGGAGGGGGGGGGCGAAGCTTTCTTT
NA NA TRBJ2-2 TRBV28 CASRLTSPGLLTGELFF TGTGCCAGCAGGTTAACCTCCCCGGGACTGCTGACCGGGGAGCTGTTTTTT
NA few TRBJ2-7 TRBV7-9 CASSPRGQDEQYF TGTGCCAGCAGCCCCCGCGGGCAGGACGAGCAGTACTTC
NA NA TRBJ2-7 TRBV28 CASSHVYEQYF TGTGCCAGCAGTCACGTTTACGAGCAGTACTTC
TRBD1 NA TRBJ1-2 TRBV6-6 CASSYFGGTGEDGYTF TGTGCCAGCAGTTATTTTGGAGGGACAGGGGAAGATGGCTACACCTTC
NA few TRBJ2-7 TRBV7-9 CASSQDRSLGEQYF TGTGCCAGCAGCCAAGACAGAAGTCTCGGCGAGCAGTACTTC
TRBD2 NA TRBJ2-2 TRBV6-5 CASSYALAGGPGELFF TGTGCCAGCAGTTACGCCCTAGCGGGAGGGCCCGGGGAGCTGTTTTTT
NA NA TRBJ2-3 TRBV6-1 CASSNEFTDTQYF TGTGCCAGCAGTAACGAGTTCACAGATACGCAGTATTTT
NA NA TRBJ2-2 TRBV5-1 CASTISGSNTGELFF TGCGCCAGCACCATAAGTGGATCGAACACCGGGGAGCTGTTTTTT